A selection of T cell receptor beta chains follows, all from one sample in a study of T cells in Graves' hyperthyroidism and ophthalmopathy. TCRdb processed the multiplex PCR reads anew with MiXCR; each CDR3 protein has one entry. The sample consists of more than 35,000 distinct CDR3 sequences, 45% to 50% of them appearing once. Material for sequencing was peripheral blood or thyroid tissue (not recorded which). These receptors all stem from a woman between 50 and 59 years old with Graves' hyperthyroidism. CDR3s include the opening cysteine and the closing phenylalanine or tryptophan. D genes are given only for firm matches. Size values are once, few and many counts, or a class for expanded clones, and some rows have none.

clone size: many
D gene: .
V gene: TRBV16
J gene: TRBJ2-7
CDR3 DNA: TGTGCCAGCAGCCAACTACAGGCCTCCTACGAGCAGTACTTC
CDR3 protein: CASSQLQASYEQYF

clone size: medium-sized
D gene: .
V gene: TRBV12-3/TRBV12-4
J gene: TRBJ1-6
CDR3 DNA: TGTGCCAGCAGTTTAAGGGGGACAAGTAATTCACCCCTCCACTTT
CDR3 protein: CASSLRGTSNSPLHF

clone size: .
D gene: TRBD2
V gene: TRBV7-2
J gene: TRBJ2-7
CDR3 DNA: TGTGCCAGCAGCTTTGGGACTAGCGGGAGGTCCTACGAGCAGTACTTC
CDR3 protein: CASSFGTSGRSYEQYF

clone size: many
D gene: .
V gene: TRBV6-5
J gene: TRBJ1-1
CDR3 DNA: TGTGCCAGCAGTTATTCCGCACCGGGGGGTGATAAGCCTGAAGCTTTCTTT
CDR3 protein: CASSYSAPGGDKPEAFF

clone size: .
D gene: TRBD1
V gene: TRBV12-3/TRBV12-4
J gene: TRBJ2-7
CDR3 DNA: TGTGCCAGCAGTGATCCGGGACAGGCGTACGAGCAGTACTTC
CDR3 protein: CASSDPGQAYEQYF

clone size: .
D gene: .
V gene: TRBV29-1
J gene: TRBJ1-2
CDR3 DNA: TGCAGCTTGGCGGGGGAGGGCTACACCTTC
CDR3 protein: CSLAGEGYTF

clone size: few
D gene: TRBD1
V gene: TRBV28
J gene: TRBJ1-2
CDR3 DNA: TGTGCCAGCAGTCCTAACAGGGGACTCCTAGCTAACTATGGCTACACCTTC
CDR3 protein: CASSPNRGLLANYGYTF

clone size: once
D gene: .
V gene: TRBV15
J gene: TRBJ2-2
CDR3 DNA: TGTGCCACCAGCAACGTTCTGCCGGATTCCACCGGGGAGCTGTTTTTT
CDR3 protein: CATSNVLPDSTGELFF

clone size: many
D gene: TRBD1
V gene: TRBV6-1
J gene: TRBJ1-5
CDR3 DNA: TGTGCCAGCAGTACGGGACAGGGCAAATCGAGCAATCAGCCCCAGCATTTT
CDR3 protein: CASSTGQGKSSNQPQHF

clone size: .
D gene: .
V gene: TRBV5-1
J gene: TRBJ1-1
CDR3 DNA: TGCGCCAGCAGCTGGCCCGACGCAACGAACACTGAAGCTTTCTTT
CDR3 protein: CASSWPDATNTEAFF

clone size: .
D gene: TRBD1
V gene: TRBV7-9
J gene: TRBJ1-1
CDR3 DNA: TGTGCCAGCAGGCAATGGGACAGCCTGAACACTGAAGCTTTCTTT
CDR3 protein: CASRQWDSLNTEAFF

clone size: .
D gene: TRBD1
V gene: TRBV2
J gene: TRBJ2-7
CDR3 DNA: TGTGCCAGCAATTACCGGGACAGGAACTACGAGCAGTACTTC
CDR3 protein: CASNYRDRNYEQYF

clone size: .
D gene: .
V gene: TRBV7-9
J gene: TRBJ1-2
CDR3 DNA: TGCGCCAGCACCCAATGGGGGGGGCGAGGATATGGCTACACCTTC
CDR3 protein: CASTQWGGRGYGYTF

clone size: .
D gene: .
V gene: TRBV7-3
J gene: TRBJ1-1
CDR3 DNA: TGTGCCAGCAGGGGTCCGATCACTGAAGCTTTCTTC
CDR3 protein: CASRGPITEAFF

clone size: many
D gene: .
V gene: TRBV28
J gene: TRBJ1-6
CDR3 DNA: TGTGCCAGCAGCCCCGGCCCCGGGACAAATTCACCCCTCCACTTT
CDR3 protein: CASSPGPGTNSPLHF

clone size: .
D gene: .
V gene: TRBV4-1
J gene: TRBJ1-1
CDR3 DNA: TGCGCCAGCAGCCAAGATAGCCTTTCTGGAACTGAAGCTTTCTTT
CDR3 protein: CASSQDSLSGTEAFF

clone size: many
D gene: .
V gene: TRBV27
J gene: TRBJ2-7
CDR3 DNA: TGTGCCAGCAGTTCCTATCCGGGACCAAAGTACGAGCAGTACTTC
CDR3 protein: CASSSYPGPKYEQYF

clone size: .
D gene: .
V gene: TRBV7-9
J gene: TRBJ2-5
CDR3 DNA: TGTGCCACTCTGGGCCCCCCGGCGACCCAGTACTTC
CDR3 protein: CATLGPPATQYF

clone size: .
D gene: TRBD1
V gene: TRBV7-9
J gene: TRBJ1-2
CDR3 DNA: TGTGCCAGCAGCTTATCCGGGTTGGCAGGGGGTTATGGCTACACCTTC
CDR3 protein: CASSLSGLAGGYGYTF

clone size: .
D gene: .
V gene: TRBV30
J gene: TRBJ1-1
CDR3 DNA: TGTGCCTGGAGTGTAGCTCAGAACACTGAAGCTTTCTTT
CDR3 protein: CAWSVAQNTEAFF

clone size: many
D gene: TRBD1
V gene: TRBV15
J gene: TRBJ2-7
CDR3 DNA: TGTGCCACCAGCAGAGATCTCGGGACAGGGGACTCCTACGAGCAGTACTTC
CDR3 protein: CATSRDLGTGDSYEQYF

clone size: .
D gene: TRBD1
V gene: TRBV7-8
J gene: TRBJ2-6
CDR3 DNA: TGTGCCAGCAGCTTGATGGGACAGGGCTCTGGGGCCAACGTCCTGACTTTC
CDR3 protein: CASSLMGQGSGANVLTF

clone size: many
D gene: .
V gene: TRBV2
J gene: TRBJ2-3
CDR3 DNA: TGTGCCAGCAGTCCAGGGTGGGAGTCCGTGTGGGATACGCAGTATTTT
CDR3 protein: CASSPGWESVWDTQYF

clone size: .
D gene: TRBD2
V gene: TRBV20-1
J gene: TRBJ2-5
CDR3 DNA: TGCAGTGCTATGACTAGCGGGAAGAGGGAGACCCAGTACTTC
CDR3 protein: CSAMTSGKRETQYF